These T cell receptor beta chains were read from a single sample in a study of cytomegalovirus exposure and HLA in healthy donors. Clones were read by immunoSEQ multiplex PCR, and TCRdb kept only the in-frame ones, dropping some. This sample's table reports roughly 70,000 clones. The source material was PBMCs. These receptors were taken from a man in his forties in good health and CMV-seronegative. Each CDR3 is given with its conserved first and last residue. Fields, in order: J gene, D gene, V gene, CDR3 DNA, CDR3 protein. D genes are given only for firm matches.

TRBJ2-7 | NA | TRBV4-1 | TGCGCCAGCAGCCAACCCAGACAGTCAATCTCTCGCGAGCAGTACTTC | CASSQPRQSISREQYF
TRBJ1-4 | TRBD1 | TRBV5-4 | TGTGCCAGCAGGGACAGGGGGCATGAAAAACTGTTTTTT | CASRDRGHEKLFF
TRBJ2-1 | NA | TRBV7-3 | TGTGCCAGCGGCTCCCCCCCACTAGAAACCGAGCAGTTCTTC | CASGSPPLETEQFF
TRBJ2-3 | TRBD2 | TRBV9 | TGTGCCAGCAGCGTAGGTTTTGGCGGGGGGGCTTCAGATACGCAGTATTTT | CASSVGFGGGASDTQYF
TRBJ2-7 | NA | TRBV5-6 | TGTGCCAGCAGCCGACAGGCTCTATACGAGCAGTACTTC | CASSRQALYEQYF
TRBJ2-7 | NA | TRBV28 | TGTGCCAGCAGCCTAGGAGGGGCACTCACCTACGAGCAGTACTTC | CASSLGGALTYEQYF
TRBJ2-5 | TRBD1 | TRBV6-5 | TGTGCCAGCAGTTCCCAGGGACAGGGGTACCAAGAGACCCAGTACTTC | CASSSQGQGYQETQYF
TRBJ2-3 | NA | TRBV5-1 | TGCGCCAGCAGTGGCGGGGCAAGCACAGATACGCAGTATTTT | CASSGGASTDTQYF
TRBJ1-3 | NA | TRBV7-9 | TGTGCCAGCAGCTTGGCAGAGGCTGGAAACACCATATATTTT | CASSLAEAGNTIYF
TRBJ2-5 | NA | TRBV2 | TGTGCCAGCTCGAGGGTACGGAGTGGAGAGACCCAGTACTTC | CASSRVRSGETQYF
TRBJ2-7 | TRBD1 | TRBV11-1 | TGTGCCAGCAGCTTAGGGACAGGGGGCCACTACGAGCAGTACTTC | CASSLGTGGHYEQYF
TRBJ2-7 | TRBD1 | TRBV10-3 | TGTGCCATCAGGGACCCGGATAGGACAGGGGGTTACGAGCAGTACTTC | CAIRDPDRTGGYEQYF
TRBJ1-1 | TRBD1 | TRBV6-1 | TGTGCCAGCAGTGTAACAGGGGGCTTCACTGAAGCTTTCTTT | CASSVTGGFTEAFF
TRBJ2-6 | NA | TRBV2 | TGTGCCAGCAGAGGCGATGGGGGGTCTCTGGCTGGGGCCAACGTCCTGACTTTC | CASRGDGGSLAGANVLTF
TRBJ1-3 | NA | TRBV7-9 | TGTGCCAGCAGCCCCCTTTCCCCAACAGTATACTCTGGAAACACCATATATTTT | CASSPLSPTVYSGNTIYF
TRBJ2-3 | TRBD2 | TRBV7-2 | TGTGCCAGCAGCTTAGGACTAGCGGGGGGGATGTGGCAGTATTTT | CASSLGLAGGMWQYF
TRBJ1-2 | NA | TRBV29-1 | TGCAGCGTTGCAAGGGAGAGTTATGGCTACACCTTC | CSVARESYGYTF
TRBJ1-1 | TRBD1 | TRBV4-1 | TGCGCCAGCAGCCACACAGGGGGAAAGGTCACTGAAGCTTTCTTT | CASSHTGGKVTEAFF
TRBJ1-2 | NA | TRBV28 | TGTGCCAGCAGTTTAGTGGCCAGGTCTAATGGCTACACCTTC | CASSLVARSNGYTF
TRBJ2-7 | NA | TRBV9 | TGTGCCAGCAGCGCAGGGGGGCAGGGGGAACGGCAGTACTTC | CASSAGGQGERQYF
TRBJ2-3 | TRBD1 | TRBV30 | TGTGCCTGCCCCGGACAGGGCTCATTGGCAGATACGCAGTATTTT | CACPGQGSLADTQYF
TRBJ2-5 | NA | TRBV30 | TGTGCCTGGAGGCCTTTCGCCGGGGACTTTCTTGCCCGCTCCTTCCAAGAGACCCAGTACTTC | CAWRPFAGDFLARSFQETQYF
TRBJ2-6 | TRBD1 | TRBV12-5 | TGTGCTAGTCTAGGACAGGGGATTTCCGGGGCCAACGTCCTGACTTTC | CASLGQGISGANVLTF
TRBJ2-7 | NA | TRBV25-1 | TGTGCCAGCAGTGTTTACTACGAGCAGTACTTC | CASSVYYEQYF
TRBJ1-5 | NA | TRBV6-5 | TGTGCCAGCAGCCAGGTTGGGGGGAACAATCAGCCCCAGCATTTT | CASSQVGGNNQPQHF
TRBJ1-1 | TRBD1 | TRBV18 | TGTGCCAGCTCCCGACAGGGCAACACTGAAGCTTTCTTT | CASSRQGNTEAFF
TRBJ2-3 | NA | TRBV9 | TGTGCCAGCAGCGTAGGTAGAGGCACAGATACGCAGTATTTT | CASSVGRGTDTQYF
TRBJ1-1 | TRBD1 | TRBV30 | TGTGCCTGGAGTCCCGGACAGGGTTTGACTGAAGCTTTCTTT | CAWSPGQGLTEAFF
TRBJ2-2 | NA | TRBV11-3 | TGTGCCAGCAGCGCGGACAGGAACACCGGGGAGCTGTTTTTT | CASSADRNTGELFF
TRBJ2-1 | TRBD2 | TRBV28 | TGTGCCAGCAGAGAAAGGTGGGAGGGCTACAATGAGCAGTTCTTC | CASRERWEGYNEQFF
TRBJ2-7 | NA | TRBV7-3 | TGTGCCAGCAGCTCCGACAGAAACTCCTACGAGCAGTACTTC | CASSSDRNSYEQYF
TRBJ1-2 | NA | TRBV9 | TGTGCCAGCAGCATACCTCAGGGAAGTGGCTACACCTTC | CASSIPQGSGYTF
TRBJ2-7 | TRBD2 | TRBV28 | TGTGCCACCGGCGGGGGACCGCGGGGCCGCGAGCAGTACTTC | CATGGGPRGREQYF
TRBJ2-5 | TRBD2 | TRBV7-2 | TGTGCCAGCAGCCTTGGACTAGCGGCACAAGGGACCCAGTACTTC | CASSLGLAAQGTQYF